The 20 T cell receptor beta chains in this list originate from one sample, sequenced in a study of T cell responses to AZD1222 COVID-19 vaccine. Clones were sequenced by immunoSEQ multiplex PCR, and TCRdb holds only the in-frame ones, with some missing. The sample consists of about 140,000 clones, about 92% of them appearing once. The sequencing used peripheral blood, collected after recovery from COVID-19. The receptors were gathered from an adult who had recovered from COVID-19.

The V and J genes are TRBV5-1 and TRBJ2-7, with D possibly matching TRBD2 (6 bases). V was trimmed by 4 bases and J by 3 bases, leaving 17 bases between them. This CDR3 is 15 amino acids long. Per germline, CDR1 SGHRS and CDR2 YFSETQ. The CDR3 spells CASSRSQGGGYEQYF. The CDR3 nucleotides are TGCGCCAGCAGCCGATCTCAGGGAGGTGGCTACGAGCAGTACTTC.

This clone was recorded only once. V gene TRBV19 combines with J gene TRBJ2-2; 7 bases fit TRBD2. The CDR3 sequence is 17 residues long. With V trimmed by 3 bases and J by 7 bases, 14 bases remained unmatched. Germline CDR1 and CDR2: LNHDA and SQIVND (reference sequence). CDR3 loop: CASSIPGVAGEGGELFF. The CDR3, as DNA: TGTGCCAGTAGTATTCCCGGGGTAGCGGGTGAGGGCGGGGAGCTGTTTTTT.

The chain carries TRBV6-6 and TRBJ1-5, with D tentatively TRBD1 (6 bases). The CDR3 spans 17 residues. Trimming removed 7 bases from V and 1 base from J, with 20 bases in between. Germline CDR1 MNHNY, CDR2 SVGAGI (reference sequence). CDR3 protein: CASIRTATPGSNQPQHF. The CDR3 nucleotides are TGTGCCAGCATTCGGACAGCCACACCAGGGAGCAATCAGCCCCAGCATTTT.

The rearrangement links TRBV6-1 to TRBJ2-5; D unresolved. Trimming removed 1 base at V and 9 bases at J, with 9 bases between. This CDR3 is 12 amino acids long. Germline loops: CDR1 MNHNS, CDR2 SASEGT. CDR3 amino acids: CASSEGATAQYF. In DNA form, the CDR3 reads TGTGCCAGCAGTGAAGGGGCGACGGCCCAGTACTTC.

This clone was seen only once. The DNA of the CDR3 is TGTGCCAGCAGTTACGGGGGGGCGGCTTTATACTACGAGCAGTACTTC. It specifies CASSYGGAALYYEQYF. This sequence joins TRBV6-5 and TRBJ2-7, with TRBD2 as a possible D gene (7 bases). The CDR3 length is 16 residues. Germline V CDR1 and CDR2: MNHEY, SVGAGI. The V gene lost 2 bases and the J gene lost 3 bases, with 17 bases spanning the gap.

V and J are TRBV3-1 (or the pseudogene TRBV3-2) and TRBJ2-1; 8 positions agree with TRBD2. The junction had 7 bases not matched to a gene; V was cut back by 2 bases and J by 10 bases. This CDR3 is 14 amino acids long. Germline lookup yields CDR1 LGHDT and CDR2 YNNKEL (reference sequence). DNA for the CDR3: TGTGCCAGCAGCCAACCCGGACTAGCAGGCGAGCAGTTCTTC. This encodes CASSQPGLAGEQFF.

The chain combines TRBV7-9 with TRBJ2-7; 9 nucleotides agree with TRBD1. Germline CDR1 and CDR2: SEHNR and FQNEAQ (reference sequence). The CDR3 loop spans 16 amino acids. After removal of 1 base from V and 6 bases from J, the junction contained 10 bases not matched to a gene. Written as DNA, the CDR3 is TGTGCCAGCAGCTTAGGTGAGGGACAGGGTCCCCCCGAGCAGTACTTC. This sequence encodes CASSLGEGQGPPEQYF.

J is TRBJ1-5 and V is TRBV3-1 (or the pseudogene TRBV3-2); 7 bases agree with TRBD1. The junction had 7 bases not matched to a gene; V was cut back by 7 bases and J by 4 bases. CDR1 and CDR2 (germline): LGHDT, YNNKEL (reference sequence). CDR3 length equals 14 residues. The CDR3 region has the DNA TGTGCCAGCAACCGGGACAGACTTAATCAGCCCCAGCATTTT. This encodes CASNRDRLNQPQHF.

The chain uses TRBV12-5 and TRBJ2-5; 10 bases agree with TRBD2. The CDR3 extends over 14 amino acids. V lost 7 bases to trimming and J lost 4 bases; unmatched junction nucleotides: 6. The germline gives CDR1 LGHNT, CDR2 FRNRAP. The CDR3 region has the DNA TGTGCTAGTGCCCCCGGGACTAGCGTAGAGACCCAGTACTTC. It translates to CASAPGTSVETQYF.

J is TRBJ2-7 and V is TRBV5-6; a weak D match, TRBD2 (5 bases). CDR1 is SGHDT, CDR2 YYEEEE, per germline. The V end lost 3 bases, the J end lost 3 bases, and 19 bases lay between the germline ends. The CDR3 consists of 16 residues. This chain's CDR3 is CASSSITDTGVYEQYF. DNA for the CDR3: TGTGCCAGCAGCTCCATTACAGATACCGGGGTCTACGAGCAGTACTTC.

J is TRBJ2-1 and V is TRBV2; D unclear. The CDR3 contains 11 residues. V was cut by 1 base and J by 9 bases, with 4 bases left in between. Germline V gene data show CDR1 as SNHLY and CDR2 as FYNNEI. CDR3 DNA: TGTGCCAGCAGTGAAGGGGGTGAGCAGTTCTTC. Translation: CASSEGGEQFF.

The chain has TRBV6-1 and TRBJ1-5; perhaps TRBD1 as D (6 bases). The CDR3 has 21 residues. Trimming took 2 bases from V and 0 from J, leaving 26 bases between them. Germline CDR1 MNHNS, CDR2 SASEGT. CDR3 DNA: TGTGCCAGCAGTGAATTCAGAAGCTGGGACATTGGTCGTTTTAGCAATCAGCCCCAGCATTTT. Translation: CASSEFRSWDIGRFSNQPQHF.

This clone came up once. The V call is TRBV4-1, the J call TRBJ2-7, with D possibly TRBD1 on 6 matching bases. Trimming left V 1 base short and J 3 bases short, with 13 bases between. The CDR3 sequence is 15 residues long. CDR1 is MGHRA and CDR2 is YSYEKL in the germline V gene. CDR3: CASSQAEQGIYEQYF. The CDR3 DNA follows: TGCGCCAGCAGCCAAGCTGAACAGGGAATCTACGAGCAGTACTTC.

The chain combines TRBV7-9 with TRBJ2-6; 10 positions agree with TRBD1. The CDR3 contains 15 residues. The trim removed 11 bases at V and 0 bases at J, leaving 4 bases unmatched. Germline V gene sequence: CDR1 SEHNR, CDR2 FQNEAQ (reference sequence). CDR3 in amino acids: CAGDRGNSGANVLTF. The DNA of the CDR3 is TGTGCCGGGGACAGGGGTAACTCTGGGGCCAACGTCCTGACTTTC.

The gene calls are TRBV30 and TRBJ2-2, with TRBD1 identical over 7 bases. This CDR3 region has 13 residues. Per the germline V gene, CDR1 is GTSNPN and CDR2 is SVGIG (reference sequence). V lost 3 bases, J lost 5 bases, and 3 bases stayed unmatched. CDR3 amino acids: CAWRTGLTGELFF. The CDR3 region has the DNA TGTGCCTGGAGGACAGGGTTAACCGGGGAGCTGTTTTTT.

The chain carries TRBV7-3 and TRBJ2-7; D may correspond to TRBD1 or TRBD2 (6 bases each). CDR1 is SGHTA and CDR2 is FQGTGA in the germline V gene. V was cut by 2 bases and J by 2 bases, with 13 bases left in between. The CDR3 contains 15 residues. CDR3 amino acids: CASSLFVGGPYEQYF. In DNA form, the CDR3 reads TGTGCCAGCAGCTTATTTGTGGGGGGCCCCTACGAGCAGTACTTC.

The chain links TRBV9 to TRBJ2-7, with 10 bases aligning to TRBD1. The CDR3 spans 14 residues. CDR1 is SGDLS and CDR2 is YYNGEE in the germline V gene. V lost 2 bases and J lost 5; bases outside the gene matches: 4. Here the CDR3 reads CASSVGTGAHEQYF. CDR3 coding DNA: TGTGCCAGCAGCGTTGGGACAGGGGCTCACGAGCAGTACTTC.

The chain employs TRBV3-1 (or the pseudogene TRBV3-2) and TRBJ1-2; D is perhaps TRBD1 (5 bases). The germline V gene has CDR1 LGHDT and CDR2 YNNKEL (reference sequence). V was shortened by 0 bases and J by 5 bases, with 13 bases between the two germline ends. The CDR3 spans 15 residues. The CDR3 DNA follows: TGTGCCAGCAGCCAAGATGGGGCAGGAGGTTATGGCTACACCTTC. As protein: CASSQDGAGGYGYTF.

The chain combines TRBV28 with TRBJ2-1; 15 bases are a match to TRBD2. CDR1 is MDHEN and CDR2 is SYDVKM in the germline V gene. Trimming removed 3 bases from V and 7 bases from J; junction bases left unmatched: 10. The CDR3 is 18 residues long. Here the CDR3 reads CASSLRPGLAGGQNEQFF. CDR3 nucleotides: TGTGCCAGCAGTTTGCGACCGGGACTAGCGGGAGGACAAAATGAGCAGTTCTTC.

The CDR3 coding sequence is TGTGCCAGCAGCTCCTGGACGGGGGCCTCCTACGAGCAGTACTTC. It codes for CASSSWTGASYEQYF. The rearrangement joins TRBV7-8 to TRBJ2-7; D is tentatively TRBD1 or TRBD2 (6 bases each). V was pared by 4 bases and J by 0 bases, with 13 bases between. Germline V CDR1 and CDR2: SGHVS, FQNEAQ. This CDR3 spans 15 amino acids.